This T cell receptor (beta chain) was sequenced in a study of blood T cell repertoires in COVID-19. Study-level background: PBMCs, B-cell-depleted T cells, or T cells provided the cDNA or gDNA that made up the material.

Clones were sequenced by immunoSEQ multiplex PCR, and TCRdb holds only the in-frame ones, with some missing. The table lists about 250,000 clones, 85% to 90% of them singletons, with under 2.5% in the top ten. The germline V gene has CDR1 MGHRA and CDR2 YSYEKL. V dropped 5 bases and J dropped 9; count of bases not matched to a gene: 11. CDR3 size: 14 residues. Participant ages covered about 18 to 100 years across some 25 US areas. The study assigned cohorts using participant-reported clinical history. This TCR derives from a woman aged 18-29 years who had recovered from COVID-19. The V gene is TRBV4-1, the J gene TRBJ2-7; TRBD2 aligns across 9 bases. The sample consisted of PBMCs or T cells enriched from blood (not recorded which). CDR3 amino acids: CASSEGRGGVGQYF. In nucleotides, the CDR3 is TGCGCCAGCAGCGAGGGGCGGGGGGGCGTAGGGCAGTACTTC.